This is a list of T cell receptor beta chains from one sample in a study of blood T cell repertoires in COVID-19. Data came from immunoSEQ multiplex PCR; TCRdb stores just in-frame clones and leaves some out. The sample has around 430,000 clones; approximately 87% are singletons. Sample: PBMCs or T cells enriched from blood (not recorded which). The receptor source for this set is a woman aged 45-65 years who had recovered from COVID-19. Each CDR3 is given with its conserved first and last residue. Fields, in order: D gene, clone size, V gene, J gene, CDR3 protein, CDR3 DNA. D genes are given only for firm matches. The size of a clone is reported for some rows only, either as once, few or many, or as a class for expanded clones.

>-|-|TRBV7-9|TRBJ1-2
CASSFSGESYGYTF
TGTGCCAGCAGCTTTTCAGGGGAGTCCTATGGCTACACCTTC
>TRBD1|-|TRBV27|TRBJ1-2
CASSYFKQGAYYGYTF
TGTGCCAGCAGTTATTTTAAGCAGGGGGCGTACTATGGCTACACCTTC
>TRBD1|once|TRBV7-9|TRBJ1-1
CASRNNRGNTEAFF
TGTGCCAGCAGAAACAACAGGGGGAACACTGAAGCTTTCTTT
>-|-|TRBV9|TRBJ1-4
CASSVALNEKLFF
TGTGCCAGCAGCGTCGCACTCAATGAAAAACTGTTTTTT
>-|-|TRBV7-2|TRBJ1-6
CASSFANPGLSYNSPLHF
TGTGCCAGCAGCTTCGCTAACCCGGGACTCTCCTATAATTCACCCCTCCACTTT
>-|-|TRBV7-9|TRBJ2-5
CASSPPGQIQETQYF
TGTGCCAGCAGCCCTCCGGGACAAATACAAGAGACCCAGTACTTC
>-|-|TRBV6-1|TRBJ1-6
CASSEAGTPFHSPLHF
TGTGCCAGCAGTGAAGCTGGGACACCGTTCCATTCACCCCTCCACTTT
>-|-|TRBV2|TRBJ2-5
CASSLQVGTQYF
TGTGCCAGCAGCTTGCAGGTCGGGACCCAGTACTTC
>-|few|TRBV3-1/TRBV3-2|TRBJ1-6
CASSQENAGTGGSPLHF
TGTGCCAGCAGCCAAGAAAACGCCGGGACGGGAGGTTCACCCCTCCACTTT
>-|-|TRBV5-1|TRBJ2-7
CASSLEGRGEQYF
TGCGCCAGCAGCTTGGAGGGCAGGGGCGAGCAGTACTTC
>-|few|TRBV7-3|TRBJ2-2
CASSPSMIIGTGELFF
TGTGCCAGCAGCCCTTCTATGATCATCGGCACCGGGGAGCTGTTTTTT
>-|-|TRBV7-7|TRBJ2-5
CASSPNSGVGETQYF
TGTGCTAGCAGCCCGAATTCGGGGGTAGGAGAGACCCAGTACTTC
>-|-|TRBV9|TRBJ1-1
CASSVRARNTEAFF
TGTGCCAGCAGCGTCAGGGCTAGGAACACTGAAGCTTTCTTT
>-|-|TRBV6-1|TRBJ1-4
CASSERVNIGEKLFF
TGTGCCAGCAGTGAACGGGTCAACATCGGGGAAAAACTGTTTTTT
>-|-|TRBV5-1|TRBJ1-1
CASSLGPNTEAFF
TGCGCCAGCAGCTTGGGGCCGAACACTGAAGCTTTCTTT
>TRBD1|-|TRBV24-1|TRBJ1-5
CATSDTTGVNQPQHF
TGTGCCACCAGTGACACGACAGGGGTTAATCAGCCCCAGCATTTT
>-|-|TRBV24-1|TRBJ2-1
CATSDLVQNEQFF
TGTGCCACCAGTGATTTAGTACAGAATGAGCAGTTCTTC
>-|once|TRBV7-3|TRBJ1-1
CASSLTGRGSTEAFF
TGTGCCAGCAGCTTAACGGGCAGGGGAAGCACTGAAGCTTTCTTT
>-|-|TRBV24-1|TRBJ1-5
CATSEGSQPQHF
TGTGCCACCAGTGAGGGGAGCCAGCCCCAGCATTTT
>-|-|TRBV19|TRBJ2-7
CASSFSQGYEQYF
TGTGCCAGTAGTTTTTCCCAGGGTTACGAGCAGTACTTC
>TRBD1|once|TRBV2|TRBJ1-1
CASSVDRANTEAFF
TGTGCCAGCAGCGTAGACAGGGCAAACACTGAAGCTTTCTTT
>-|once|TRBV6-4|TRBJ1-4
CASSEGLGANEKLFF
TGTGCCAGCAGTGAAGGGTTGGGAGCTAATGAAAAACTGTTTTTT
>-|-|TRBV24-1|TRBJ2-3
CATGRGGTDTQYF
TGTGCCACCGGGAGGGGGGGCACAGATACGCAGTATTTT
>-|-|TRBV20-1|TRBJ1-2
CRVGTAPGYTF
TGCAGGGTAGGAACAGCTCCTGGCTACACCTTC
>-|-|TRBV4-1|TRBJ1-1
CASSPPGNTEAFF
TGCGCCAGCAGCCCCCCGGGGAACACTGAAGCTTTCTTT
>TRBD1|-|TRBV5-6|TRBJ1-4
CASSLTGVGNEKLFF
TGTGCCAGCAGCTTGACAGGGGTAGGGAATGAAAAACTGTTTTTT
>-|-|TRBV18|TRBJ1-5
CASSRGGGQPQHF
TGTGCCAGCTCACGAGGTGGGGGCCAGCCCCAGCATTTT
>TRBD1|-|TRBV15|TRBJ2-6
CATSRDRGLAGANVLTF
TGTGCCACCAGCAGAGACAGGGGGCTAGCTGGGGCCAACGTCCTGACTTTC
>-|-|TRBV28|TRBJ2-7
CASMSRDGNRRTYEQYF
TGTGCCAGCATGTCACGAGATGGCAACAGGAGAACCTACGAGCAGTACTTC
>TRBD1|-|TRBV2|TRBJ1-5
CASSRTGDRQPQHF
TGTGCCAGCAGTCGGACAGGGGATCGGCAGCCCCAGCATTTT
>-|-|TRBV20-1|TRBJ2-7
CSASDGRYEQYF
TGCAGTGCTAGTGATGGCAGGTACGAGCAGTACTTC
>TRBD1|-|TRBV7-2|TRBJ1-1
CASSLASDRVGAFF
TGTGCCAGCAGCTTAGCGTCAGACAGGGTCGGAGCTTTTTTT
>-|-|TRBV12-5|TRBJ1-1
CASGLDGGVQAFF
TGTGCTAGTGGTTTGGACGGGGGAGTTCAAGCTTTCTTT
>-|-|TRBV27|TRBJ2-3
CASSSSTGFDTQYF
TGTGCCAGCAGTTCCTCCACAGGGTTCGATACGCAGTATTTT
>-|-|TRBV28|TRBJ2-6
CATQTGANVLTF
TGTGCCACCCAAACTGGGGCCAACGTCCTGACTTTC
>TRBD1|-|TRBV28|TRBJ1-6
CASSLSARTGGLRSPLHF
TGTGCCAGCAGCCTTAGTGCTAGGACAGGGGGTCTACGTTCACCCCTCCACTTT
>-|-|TRBV6-2/TRBV6-3|TRBJ2-3
CASSSADTQYF
TGTGCCAGCAGTTCAGCAGATACGCAGTATTTT
>TRBD1|once|TRBV19|TRBJ2-1
CASSRMGQGANNEQFF
TGTGCCAGTAGTAGAATGGGACAGGGGGCCAACAATGAGCAGTTCTTC
>-|-|TRBV15|TRBJ1-5
CATSNRQAVRKYSNQPQHF
TGTGCCACCAGCAACCGACAGGCGGTCCGAAAATATAGCAATCAGCCCCAGCATTTT
>-|-|TRBV27|TRBJ1-4
CASSLQGLNEKLFF
TGTGCCAGCAGTTTACAGGGCCTTAATGAAAAACTGTTTTTT
>TRBD1|-|TRBV4-2|TRBJ1-2
CASSRETTGGRGYTF
TGTGCCAGCAGCCGGGAAACGACAGGGGGCCGGGGCTACACCTTC
>-|-|TRBV5-1|TRBJ2-7
CASSVTEKGSYEQYF
TGCGCCAGCAGCGTGACAGAAAAGGGCTCCTACGAGCAGTACTTC
>TRBD1|-|TRBV29-1|TRBJ2-2
CSVEDRGDTGELFF
TGCAGCGTTGAGGACAGGGGAGACACCGGGGAGCTGTTTTTT
>-|-|TRBV6-4|TRBJ2-1
CASSSRGGGYNEQFF
TGTGCCAGCAGTTCAAGGGGGGGCGGCTACAATGAGCAGTTCTTC
>-|-|TRBV2|TRBJ1-1
CASKIGEGTEAFF
TGTGCCAGCAAGATTGGGGAGGGGACTGAAGCTTTCTTT
>-|-|TRBV5-1|TRBJ2-5
CASSLAQGRETQYF
TGCGCCAGCAGCTTGGCCCAGGGGAGAGAGACCCAGTACTTC
>-|-|TRBV5-1|TRBJ2-5
CASSRTGAKQETQYF
TGCGCCAGCAGTCGAACAGGAGCGAAACAAGAGACCCAGTACTTC
>-|-|TRBV2|TRBJ2-5
CASSGKETQYF
TGTGCCAGCAGCGGTAAAGAGACCCAGTACTTC
>TRBD1|-|TRBV27|TRBJ2-7
CASSSGQGVYEQYF
TGTGCCAGCAGTTCCGGACAGGGGGTTTACGAGCAGTACTTC
>-|-|TRBV9|TRBJ2-1
CASSVDPARRGGEQFF
TGTGCCAGCAGCGTAGATCCGGCACGGAGGGGAGGTGAGCAGTTCTTC
>-|-|TRBV19|TRBJ1-5
CASRGLYSNQPQHF
TGTGCCAGTCGAGGACTTTATAGCAATCAGCCCCAGCATTTT
>-|-|TRBV18|TRBJ1-4
CASSPRARGNEKLFF
TGTGCCAGCTCACCACGAGCCAGGGGAAATGAAAAACTGTTTTTT
>TRBD1|-|TRBV5-1|TRBJ1-1
CASSLGQGRSGTEAFF
TGCGCCAGCAGCTTGGGACAGGGACGGAGTGGCACTGAAGCTTTCTTT
>TRBD1|-|TRBV5-1|TRBJ1-2
CAIGTGNGYTF
TGCGCCATCGGGACAGGGAATGGCTACACCTTC